This TCR beta chain was retrieved from a study of shared clonotypes between healthy human individuals. CDR1 and CDR2 from the germline V gene are LNHDA and SQIVND (reference sequence). CDR3 length: 15 amino acids. The germline V and J ends were trimmed by 5 bases and 4 bases, with 14 bases remaining between them. Turning to this clone: What it recognizes is unknown.

The data were produced by immunoSEQ multiplex PCR, yet TCRdb's version contains in-frame clones alone and is incomplete. Of about 2 million clones detected, roughly 94% appear once; the ten largest clones hold roughly 0.13%. The study, taken as a whole, reports: For naive CD4 cells, 4% to 6% of clonotypes were shared across a handful of donors.

The J gene is TRBJ2-2, the V gene TRBV19; D tentatively reads TRBD1 or TRBD2 (5 bases each). The TCR sequence derives from a man aged 18 to 30 in good health. The sequenced material came from naive CD4+ T cells sorted from blood. Noted subset: CD45RA+ positively selected. CDR3: CASSLPGPGTGELFF. The CDR3 DNA reads TGTGCCAGTAGTCTCCCGGGACCAGGCACCGGGGAGCTGTTTTTT.